Presented here are 32 T cell receptor beta chains from one specimen sequenced in a study of T cells after somatic rescue of genetic block. Repertoires were generated with immunoSEQ multiplex PCR, while TCRdb's copy carries only in-frame clones and drops some. The sample holds roughly 55,000 clones; around 96% are singletons and the top ten take about 0.075%. Input material: peripheral blood mononuclear cells (PBMCs). Receptor source: a child under two years old.

V gene TRBV4-2 combines with J gene TRBJ2-2; TRBD2 agrees at 8 bases. CDR3 length: 15 residues. Germline V gene sequence: CDR1 LGHNA, CDR2 YNFKEQ. The V and J ends lost 4 bases and 7 bases, in that order; junction bases with no gene match: 8. The CDR3 DNA reads as TGTGCCAGCAGCCTGGTAGCGGGAACGGGCGGGGAGCTGTTTTTT. The encoded protein is CASSLVAGTGGELFF.

The V and J genes are TRBV7-2 and TRBJ2-5; TRBD2 matches 13 bases. Matching the DNA end better, TRBJ2-7 makes the J call doubtful. Germline CDR1 and CDR2: SGHTA and FQGNSA. CDR3 size: 15 residues. The chain's CDR3 is CASSLGTSGSYEQYF. The CDR3 DNA sequence: TGTGCCAGCAGCTTAGGGACTAGCGGGAGTTACGAGCAGTACTTC.

The gene calls are TRBV29-1 and TRBJ2-7, with TRBD2 matching 9 bases. Germline CDR1 reads SQVTM; CDR2 reads ANQGSEA. The CDR3 extends over 11 amino acids. J lost 2 bases, V lost 7 bases, and 0 bases had no gene match. The CDR3 nucleotides are TGCAGCGGGACTAGCGCCTACGAGCAGTACTTC. Translation gives CSGTSAYEQYF.

This chain joins TRBV6-5 and TRBJ2-7, with 10 bases matching TRBD2. This CDR3 is built from 14 residues. Germline CDR1 reads MNHEY; CDR2 reads SVGAGI. V shed 2 bases and J 2 bases; nucleotides not matched to a gene: 0. The DNA of the CDR3 is TGTGCCAGCAGTTACAGCGGGAGGGCCTACGAGCAGTACTTC. Translating it yields CASSYSGRAYEQYF.

This chain connects TRBV12-2 to TRBJ2-7; the DNA was not used to check the table's D call, TRBD1. TRBV12-2 is reported as a pseudogene. This CDR3 region has 15 residues. Here the CDR3 DNA reads TGTGCAAGTCGCTTGGGACAGGCACAGATGTTCGAGCAGTACTTC. It codes for CASRLGQAQMFEQYF.

J is TRBJ2-1 and V is TRBV20-1; D gene uncertain. Between the trimmed V and J ends, which lost 1 base and 9 bases, there was a span of 4 bases. CDR3 size: 10 residues. CDR1 DFQATT and CDR2 SNEGSKA come from the germline V gene (reference sequence). CDR3 amino acids: CSARGGEQFF. In DNA, the CDR3 is TGCAGTGCTAGAGGAGGTGAGCAGTTCTTC.

This clone appeared once. V and J are TRBV9 and TRBJ1-1; D perhaps matches TRBD1 (5 bases). The V gene's germline CDR1 is SGDLS and CDR2 YYNGEE. CDR3 length equals 12 residues. Trimming pared 4 bases from V and 6 bases from J, leaving 10 bases between. CDR3 loop: CASSQGSAEAFF. The CDR3 DNA reads as TGTGCCAGCAGCCAGGGATCGGCTGAAGCTTTCTTT.

The V and J genes are TRBV5-4 and TRBJ1-6; D is undetermined. The germline CDR1 and CDR2 sequences are SGHNT and YYREEE (reference sequence). The CDR3 spans 13 residues. The germline V and J ends were trimmed by 4 bases and 8 bases, with 10 bases remaining between them. As DNA, the CDR3 is TGTGCCAGCAGCCCCAGTGGAGATTCACCCCTCCACTTT. Translated, it gives CASSPSGDSPLHF.

The V and J genes are TRBV5-6 and TRBJ2-7; 14 positions match TRBD2. Losses at the gene ends were 4 bases for V and 1 base for J; bases not matched to a gene: 1. The CDR3 spans 15 residues. The germline V gene has CDR1 SGHDT and CDR2 YYEEEE. CDR3 bases: TGTGCCAGCAGCCGACTAGCGGGAGGGTCCTACGAGCAGTACTTC. As protein: CASSRLAGGSYEQYF.

CDR3: CAIRTGVGNEQFF. The CDR3 nucleotides are TGTGCCATCAGGACAGGGGTGGGCAATGAGCAGTTCTTC. The chain recombines TRBV2 with TRBJ2-1, with 9 bases identical to TRBD1. The germline V gene encodes CDR1 SNHLY and CDR2 FYNNEI. The CDR3 is made up of 13 amino acids. With V trimmed by 10 bases and J by 6 bases, 7 bases remained unmatched.

The chain carries TRBV2 and TRBJ1-6; 9 bases align to TRBD1. The CDR3 is made up of 14 amino acids. V trimming: 6 bases; J trimming: 10 bases; junction bases outside the gene matches: 7. Per the germline V gene, CDR1 is SNHLY and CDR2 is FYNNEI. CDR3 loop: CASRPRDRESPLHF. CDR3 nucleotide sequence: TGTGCCAGCAGACCCCGGGACAGGGAATCACCCCTCCACTTT.

The V gene is TRBV4-1, the J gene TRBJ2-7, with 8 bases lining up with TRBD1. Trimming cost V 1 base and J 2 bases; bases outside gene matches: 4. The CDR3 spans 15 residues. CDR1 and CDR2 from the germline V gene are MGHRA and YSYEKL. The chain's CDR3 is CASSQAETGAYEQYF. The DNA of the CDR3 is TGCGCCAGCAGCCAAGCTGAGACAGGGGCCTACGAGCAGTACTTC.

The J gene is TRBJ2-5, the V gene TRBV4-1; D possibly corresponds to TRBD1 (7 bases). This CDR3 region has 16 residues. Between the trimmed V and J ends, which lost 3 bases and 0 bases, there was a span of 14 bases. In germline, CDR1 is MGHRA, CDR2 YSYEKL. The CDR3 nucleotides read TGCGCCAGCAGCCAGGATCCAGGGGGGTACCAAGAGACCCAGTACTTC. Its translation is CASSQDPGGYQETQYF.

The rearrangement links TRBV6-1 to TRBJ2-5, with 10 bases that match TRBD2. The CDR3 is made up of 15 amino acids. Trimming took 8 bases from V and 5 from J; bases not matched to a gene: 11. Germline loops: CDR1 MNHNS, CDR2 SASEGT. CDR3 DNA: TGTGCCAGCTCTCAACCGGGACTAGCGTACGAGACCCAGTACTTC. Encoded protein: CASSQPGLAYETQYF.

This chain uses TRBV5-1 with TRBJ2-3, with D unresolved. This CDR3 spans 13 amino acids. Germline V lookup: CDR1 SGHRS, CDR2 YFSETQ. With 0 bases removed from V and 1 base from J, the gap between germline ends came to 3 bases. Written as DNA, the CDR3 is TGCGCCAGCAGCTTGGGGGGCACAGATACGCAGTATTTT. Protein sequence: CASSLGGTDTQYF.

V is TRBV29-1 and J is TRBJ2-7, with D perhaps TRBD1 (5 bases). The CDR3 totals 10 residues. Germline CDR1 SQVTM, CDR2 ANQGSEA. Trimming shortened V by 4 bases and J by 7 bases, and 8 bases separated the two germline ends. The CDR3 nucleotides read TGCAGCGTTGTTGGGGCAGAGCAGTACTTC. Protein: CSVVGAEQYF.

The chain uses TRBV9 and TRBJ1-1; D call uncertain. V was trimmed by 2 bases and J by 1 base, leaving 6 bases between them. Germline V gene lookup returns CDR1 SGDLS and CDR2 YYNGEE. CDR3 length equals 13 residues. CDR3 coding DNA: TGTGCCAGCAGCGTGTACAGGAACACTGAAGCTTTCTTT. It specifies CASSVYRNTEAFF.

V usage is TRBV11-3 and J usage is TRBJ2-3, with unresolved D. This CDR3 comprises 15 residues. The V end was cut by 1 base, the J end by 0 bases, with 8 bases between. CDR1 SGHNT and CDR2 YENEEA come from the germline V gene. CDR3 nucleotide sequence: TGTGCCAGCAGCTTAGGCATCTCTAGCACAGATACGCAGTATTTT. Protein product: CASSLGISSTDTQYF.

The V call is TRBV7-9, the J call TRBJ2-1; D gene unclear. The ends were cut back, 0 bases at V and 10 bases at J, with 1 base in the middle. The CDR3 length is 10 residues. Germline CDR1 and CDR2: SEHNR and FQNEAQ (reference sequence). This CDR3 reads CASSLAEQFF. The CDR3 coding sequence is TGTGCCAGCAGCTTAGCGGAGCAGTTCTTC.

The chain has TRBV6-1 and TRBJ1-5; D unclear. CDR1 MNHNS and CDR2 SASEGT come from the germline V gene. V lost 3 bases and J lost 3, with 9 bases in between. CDR3 length: 14 amino acids. The CDR3 is CASSDETANQPQHF. The CDR3, as DNA: TGTGCCAGCAGTGACGAAACAGCCAATCAGCCCCAGCATTTT.

J is TRBJ2-6 and V is TRBV7-2, with TRBD2 identical over 7 bases. V shed 8 bases and J 2 bases; nucleotides not matched to a gene: 6. The CDR3 runs to 15 residues. Germline lookup yields CDR1 SGHTA and CDR2 FQGNSA. The CDR3: CASGLAGAGANVLTF. The CDR3 DNA reads as TGTGCCAGCGGGCTGGCGGGGGCTGGGGCCAACGTCCTGACTTTC.

The chain employs TRBV5-4 and TRBJ2-7, with 8 nucleotides matching TRBD1. The CDR3 spans 14 residues. In germline, CDR1 is SGHNT, CDR2 YYREEE (reference sequence). V lost 5 bases, J lost 0 bases, and 4 bases stayed unmatched. CDR3 loop: CASRRQGFSYEQYF. CDR3 DNA: TGTGCCAGCAGGCGACAGGGGTTCTCCTACGAGCAGTACTTC.

This chain links TRBV29-1 with TRBJ1-4; possibly TRBD1 for D (5 bases). CDR1 and CDR2 (germline): SQVTM, ANQGSEA. The CDR3 loop spans 14 amino acids. V was clipped by 6 bases and J by 7 bases, with 18 bases between them. The CDR3 DNA follows: TGCAGCGTCTCTATACGTGGCGGGGGTGAAAAACTGTTTTTT. This translates into CSVSIRGGGEKLFF.

This chain joins TRBV9 and TRBJ2-1; D gene unclear. Germline loops: CDR1 SGDLS, CDR2 YYNGEE. The germline V and J ends were trimmed by 3 bases and 0 bases, with 7 bases remaining between them. The CDR3 runs to 14 residues. This chain's CDR3 is CASSGLSSYNEQFF. The CDR3 bases are TGTGCCAGCAGCGGACTGTCCTCCTACAATGAGCAGTTCTTC. Full variable domain (remainder filled in from reference TRBV9 and TRBJ2-1): DSGVTQTPKHLITATGQRVTLRCSPRSGDLSVYWYQQSLDQGLQFLIQYYNGEERAKGNILERFSAQQFPDLHSELNLSSLELGDSALYFCASSGLSSYNEQFFGPGTRLTVL.

The V gene is TRBV9, the J gene TRBJ2-5; possibly TRBD1 or TRBD2 for D (5 bases each). The germline CDR1 and CDR2 sequences are SGDLS and YYNGEE. This CDR3 is 13 amino acids long. V gave up 3 bases and J gave up 0 bases, with 6 bases separating them. The CDR3 is CASSAGHQETQYF. CDR3 nucleotides: TGTGCCAGCAGCGCGGGACACCAAGAGACCCAGTACTTC. Full variable domain (missing parts from reference TRBV9 and TRBJ2-5): DSGVTQTPKHLITATGQRVTLRCSPRSGDLSVYWYQQSLDQGLQFLIQYYNGEERAKGNILERFSAQQFPDLHSELNLSSLELGDSALYFCASSAGHQETQYFGPGTRLLVL.

The CDR3 sequence is CASSLALAGGLEQYF. The CDR3 DNA is TGCGCCAGCAGCTTGGCGCTAGCGGGAGGTTTGGAGCAGTACTTC. The chain employs TRBV5-1 and TRBJ2-7, with 11 bases lining up with TRBD2. V shed 0 bases, J shed 7 bases, and the junction held 6 bases outside the gene matches. Germline assignment: CDR1 SGHRS and CDR2 YFSETQ. This CDR3 has 15 residues.

The genes are TRBV25-1 and TRBJ2-1, with 8 bases identical to TRBD2. The trim removed 4 bases at V and 6 bases at J, leaving 5 bases unmatched. Germline loops: CDR1 MGHDK, CDR2 SYGVNS. The CDR3 covers 14 residues. DNA of the CDR3: TGTGCCAGCAGTGCCAGCGGGAGCGTCAATGAGCAGTTCTTC. This gives the protein CASSASGSVNEQFF. The complete variable domain, with remaining parts taken from reference TRBV25-1 and TRBJ2-1, reads EADIYQTPRYLVIGTGKKITLECSQTMGHDKMYWYQQDPGMELHLIHYSYGVNSTEKGDLSSESTVSRIRTEHFPLTLESARPSHTSQYLCASSASGSVNEQFFGPGTRLTVL.

About this clone: Other DNA sequences from this sample encode an identical CDR3 as well. In nucleotides, the CDR3 is TGTGCCAGCAGTTGGAGCCTAGCGGGGGTGGATGAGCAGTTCTTC. Encoded protein: CASSWSLAGVDEQFF. The chain combines TRBV27 with TRBJ2-1; 10 positions agree with TRBD2. Trimming at V came to 4 bases and at J to 8 bases, leaving 8 bases not matched to a gene. The CDR3 covers 15 residues. Germline V CDR1 and CDR2: MNHEY, SMNVEV (reference sequence).

This clone was observed once. The chain couples TRBV6-4 to TRBJ1-3; no clear D. Trimming removed 6 bases from V and 0 bases from J, with 6 bases in between. Germline assignment: CDR1 MRHNA and CDR2 SNTAGT. The CDR3 extends over 13 amino acids. This CDR3 is CASRAISGNTIYF. The CDR3 coding sequence is TGTGCCAGCAGGGCCATCTCTGGAAACACCATATATTTT.

The chain combines TRBV4-3 with TRBJ2-1; unclear D gene. Germline loops: CDR1 LGHNA, CDR2 YSLEER. V lost 2 bases and J lost 4, with 0 bases in between. CDR3 length: 11 residues. As DNA, the CDR3 is TGCGCCAGCAGCCAATACAATGAGCAGTTCTTC. Its protein product is CASSQYNEQFF.

The gene calls are TRBV5-6 and TRBJ2-7; D is unclear. V gave up 0 bases and J gave up 2 bases, with 0 bases separating them. From germline, CDR1 is SGHDT and CDR2 YYEEEE. The CDR3 is 11 residues long. CDR3 DNA sequence: TGTGCCAGCAGCTTGGCCTACGAGCAGTACTTC. Residues: CASSLAYEQYF.

The chain joins TRBV4-1 to TRBJ1-2; D is unclear. Germline CDR1 reads MGHRA; CDR2 reads YSYEKL. This CDR3 is 15 amino acids long. Deletions cut 1 base from V and 2 bases from J, with 11 bases between. CDR3 sequence (DNA): TGCGCCAGCAGCCAAGGTCGTAACGGCAACTATGGCTACACCTTC. As protein: CASSQGRNGNYGYTF.